Here is one T cell receptor beta chain with its context. This sample is drawn from a study of blood T cells in healthy people across ages. A second PCR of roughly 7 to 11 cycles used a sample-barcoded 5' primer and a J-beta primer mix. MiXCR, applied by TCRdb to the 5' RACE reads, yields one record per CDR3 protein. This repertoire shows 2 million or so distinct CDR3 sequences, roughly 49% found once; its top ten account for roughly 2%. The V and J ends lost 8 bases and 1 base respectively, with 12 bases between them. The CDR3 sequence is 13 residues long. The rearrangement joins TRBV12-3 or TRBV12-4 to TRBJ2-7; D remains ambiguous. The clonotype originates from a woman aged 40 to 49 in good health. Sequencing used blood. CDR3 amino acids: CASRRSVSYEQYF. CDR3 DNA: TGTGCCAGCCGACGGAGTGTTTCCTACGAGCAGTACTTC.